This TCR beta chain was sequenced for a study of blood T cell repertoires in COVID-19. Study overall: The study drew acute and convalescent COVID-19 samples from the United States, Italy and Spain.

CDR3 size: 14 residues. The ends lost 3 bases at V and 4 bases at J; junction bases unmatched: 8. The germline CDR1 and CDR2 sequences are GTSNPN and SVGIG (reference sequence). Original processing methods: Counts of nucleated cells, estimated from reference gene primer amplification, were obtained. Sequencing was performed with immunoSEQ multiplex PCR; in TCRdb, only in-frame clones are kept and a portion is missing. V and J calls plus clone size are reproduced from that table; the DNA served to infer D and trimming. The sample lists 150,000 to 200,000 clones, about 88% occurring once. Sequenced sample: peripheral blood. The chain joins TRBV30 to TRBJ1-2; 7 bases are shared with TRBD1. This receptor was obtained from a man between 60 and 75 years old with active or convalescent COVID-19. The CDR3 loop is CAWSAGGSIYGYTF. DNA for the CDR3: TGTGCCTGGAGCGCAGGGGGTAGTATCTATGGCTACACCTTC.